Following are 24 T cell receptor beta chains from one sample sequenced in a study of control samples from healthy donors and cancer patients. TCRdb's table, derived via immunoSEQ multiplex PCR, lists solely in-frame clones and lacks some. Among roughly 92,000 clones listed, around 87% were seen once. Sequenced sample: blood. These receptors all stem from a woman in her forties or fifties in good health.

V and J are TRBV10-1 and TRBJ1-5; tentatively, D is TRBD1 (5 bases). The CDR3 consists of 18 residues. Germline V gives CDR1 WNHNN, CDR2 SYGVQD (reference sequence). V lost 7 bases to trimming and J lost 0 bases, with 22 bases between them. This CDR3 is CASIILAPFGGSNQPQHF. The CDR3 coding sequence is TGCGCCAGCATTATCTTAGCCCCTTTCGGGGGTAGCAATCAGCCCCAGCATTTT.

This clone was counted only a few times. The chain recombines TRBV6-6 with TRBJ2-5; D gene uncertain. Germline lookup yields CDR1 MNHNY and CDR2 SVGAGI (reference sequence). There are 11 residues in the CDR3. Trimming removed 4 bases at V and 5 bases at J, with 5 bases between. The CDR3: CASSLQETQYF. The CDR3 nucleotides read TGTGCCAGCAGTTTGCAGGAGACCCAGTACTTC.

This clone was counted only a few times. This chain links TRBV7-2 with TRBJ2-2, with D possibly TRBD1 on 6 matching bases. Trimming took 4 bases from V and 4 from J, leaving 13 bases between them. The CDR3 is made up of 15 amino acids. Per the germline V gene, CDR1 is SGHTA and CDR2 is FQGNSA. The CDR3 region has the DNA TGTGCCAGCAGCTCCGTAGGGACATCCACCGGGGAGCTGTTTTTT. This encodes CASSSVGTSTGELFF.

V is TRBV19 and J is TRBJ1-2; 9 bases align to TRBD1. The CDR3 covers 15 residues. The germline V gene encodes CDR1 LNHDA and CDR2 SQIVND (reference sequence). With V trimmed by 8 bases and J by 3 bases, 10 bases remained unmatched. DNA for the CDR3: TGTGCCAGTCTCCTTACCGGGACAGGGTACTATGGCTACACCTTC. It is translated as CASLLTGTGYYGYTF.

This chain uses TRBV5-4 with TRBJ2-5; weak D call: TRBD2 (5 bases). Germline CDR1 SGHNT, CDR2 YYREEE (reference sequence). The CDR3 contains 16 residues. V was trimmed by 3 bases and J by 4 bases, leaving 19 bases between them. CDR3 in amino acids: CASSSPSGPAGETQYF. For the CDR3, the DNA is TGTGCCAGCAGCTCGCCCTCGGGCCCGGCGGGAGAGACCCAGTACTTC. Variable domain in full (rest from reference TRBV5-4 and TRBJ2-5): ETGVTQSPTHLIKTRGQQVTLRCSSQSGHNTVSWYQQALGQGPQFIFQYYREEENGRGNFPPRFSGLQFPNYSSELNVNALELDDSALYLCASSSPSGPAGETQYFGPGTRLLVL.

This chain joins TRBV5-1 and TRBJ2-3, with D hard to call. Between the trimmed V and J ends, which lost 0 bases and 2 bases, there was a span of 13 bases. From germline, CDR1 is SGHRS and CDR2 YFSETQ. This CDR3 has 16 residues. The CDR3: CASSLDRPENTDTQYF. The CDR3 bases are TGCGCCAGCAGCTTGGATCGACCAGAAAACACAGATACGCAGTATTTT.

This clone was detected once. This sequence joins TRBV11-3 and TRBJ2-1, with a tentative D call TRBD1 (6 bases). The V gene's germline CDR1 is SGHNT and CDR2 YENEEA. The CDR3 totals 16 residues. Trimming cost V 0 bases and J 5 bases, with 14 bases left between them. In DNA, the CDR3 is TGTGCCAGCAGCTTAGACCCCGGGACACCCAACAATGAGCAGTTCTTC. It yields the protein CASSLDPGTPNNEQFF.

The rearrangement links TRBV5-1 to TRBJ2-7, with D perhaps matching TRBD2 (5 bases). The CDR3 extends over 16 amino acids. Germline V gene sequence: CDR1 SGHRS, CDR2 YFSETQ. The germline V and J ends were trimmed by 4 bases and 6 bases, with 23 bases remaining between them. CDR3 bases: TGCGCCAGCAGCCACCCTGCCAGCGGAGCCCCCTCCGAGCAGTACTTC. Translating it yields CASSHPASGAPSEQYF.

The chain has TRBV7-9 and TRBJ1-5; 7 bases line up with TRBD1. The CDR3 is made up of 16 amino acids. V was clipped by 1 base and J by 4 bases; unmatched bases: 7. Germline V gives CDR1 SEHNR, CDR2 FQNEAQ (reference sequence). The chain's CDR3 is CASSLGGGAGNQPQHF. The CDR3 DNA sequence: TGTGCCAGCAGCTTAGGAGGGGGCGCCGGAAATCAGCCCCAGCATTTT.

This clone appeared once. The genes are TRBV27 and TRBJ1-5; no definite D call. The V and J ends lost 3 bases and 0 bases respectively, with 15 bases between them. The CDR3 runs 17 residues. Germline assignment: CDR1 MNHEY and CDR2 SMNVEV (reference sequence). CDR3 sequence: CASSLDGSLYSNQPQHF. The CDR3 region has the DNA TGTGCCAGCAGTTTGGACGGGAGCCTTTATAGCAATCAGCCCCAGCATTTT.

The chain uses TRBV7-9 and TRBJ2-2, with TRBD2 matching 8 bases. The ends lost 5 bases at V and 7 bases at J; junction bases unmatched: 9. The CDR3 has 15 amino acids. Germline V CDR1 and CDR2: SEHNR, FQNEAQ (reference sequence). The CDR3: CASSPRAGGVGELFF. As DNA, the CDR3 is TGTGCCAGCAGCCCCAGGGCGGGGGGCGTCGGGGAGCTGTTTTTT.

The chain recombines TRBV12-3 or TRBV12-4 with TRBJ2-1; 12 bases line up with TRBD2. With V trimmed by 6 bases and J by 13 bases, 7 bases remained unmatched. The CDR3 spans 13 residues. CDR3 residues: CASRGTSGYPQFF. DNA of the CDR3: TGTGCCAGCAGGGGGACTAGCGGGTACCCCCAGTTCTTC.

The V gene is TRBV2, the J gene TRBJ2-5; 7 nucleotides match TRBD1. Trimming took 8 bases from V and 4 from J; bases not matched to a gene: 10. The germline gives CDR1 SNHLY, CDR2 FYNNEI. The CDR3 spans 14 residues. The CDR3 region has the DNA TGTGCCAGCGCTTACAGGGGAAGAGGAGAGACCCAGTACTTC. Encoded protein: CASAYRGRGETQYF.

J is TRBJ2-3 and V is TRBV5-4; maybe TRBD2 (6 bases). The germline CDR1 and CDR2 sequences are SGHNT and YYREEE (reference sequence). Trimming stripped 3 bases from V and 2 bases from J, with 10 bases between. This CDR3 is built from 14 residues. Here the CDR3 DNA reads TGTGCCAGCAGCTCCGGGACTCACACAGATACGCAGTATTTT. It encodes CASSSGTHTDTQYF.

CDR3 DNA: TGTGCCACTCGCCGGGGCGCCGGGGAGCTGTTTTTT. Translating gives CATRRGAGELFF. This sequence joins TRBV15 and TRBJ2-2; D may match TRBD1 or TRBD2 (5 bases each). The CDR3 runs 12 residues. Germline CDR1 and CDR2: LNHNV and YYDKDF (reference sequence). The germline V and J ends were trimmed by 9 bases and 6 bases, with 11 bases remaining between them.

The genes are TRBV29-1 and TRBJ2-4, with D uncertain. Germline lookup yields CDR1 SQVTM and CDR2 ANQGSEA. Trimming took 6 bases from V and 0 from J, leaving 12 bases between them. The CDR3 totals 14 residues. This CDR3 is CSVASRLAKNIQYF. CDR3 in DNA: TGCAGCGTCGCCTCCCGGCTAGCCAAAAACATTCAGTACTTC.

The CDR3 loop reads CASSQDFASGRSNEQFF. The CDR3 DNA follows: TGTGCCAGCAGCCAAGATTTCGCTAGCGGGAGGTCCAATGAGCAGTTCTTC. This chain links TRBV4-2 with TRBJ2-1; 11 positions agree with TRBD2. V was pared by 0 bases and J by 6 bases, with 7 bases of the junction left unmatched. The CDR3 is 17 residues long. Germline V gene data show CDR1 as LGHNA and CDR2 as YNFKEQ.

The CDR3 is CASSTGGTSYEQYF. As DNA, the CDR3 is TGTGCCAGCAGTACAGGGGGCACGTCCTACGAGCAGTACTTC. The chain joins TRBV6-5 to TRBJ2-7, with 9 bases that match TRBD1. Germline CDR1 is MNHEY and CDR2 is SVGAGI. V dropped 5 bases and J dropped 1; count of bases not matched to a gene: 3. This CDR3 comprises 14 residues.

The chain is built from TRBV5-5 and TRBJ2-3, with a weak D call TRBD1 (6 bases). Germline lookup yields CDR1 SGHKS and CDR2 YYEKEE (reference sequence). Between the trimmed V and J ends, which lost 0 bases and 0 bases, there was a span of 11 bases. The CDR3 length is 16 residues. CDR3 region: CASSLGQGLSTDTQYF. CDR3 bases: TGTGCCAGCAGCTTGGGGCAGGGGCTCAGCACAGATACGCAGTATTTT.

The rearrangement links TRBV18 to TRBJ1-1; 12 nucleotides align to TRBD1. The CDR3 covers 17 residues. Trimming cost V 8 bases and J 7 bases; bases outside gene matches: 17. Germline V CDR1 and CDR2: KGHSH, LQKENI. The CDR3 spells CASALNAPGQGAVEAFF. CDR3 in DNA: TGTGCCAGCGCCCTGAACGCACCGGGACAGGGGGCGGTTGAAGCTTTCTTT. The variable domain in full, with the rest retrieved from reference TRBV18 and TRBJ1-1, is NAGVMQNPRHLVRRRGQEARLRCSPMKGHSHVYWYRQLPEEGLKFMVYLQKENIIDESGMPKERFSAEFPKEGPSILRIQQVVRGDSAAYFCASALNAPGQGAVEAFFGQGTRLTVV.

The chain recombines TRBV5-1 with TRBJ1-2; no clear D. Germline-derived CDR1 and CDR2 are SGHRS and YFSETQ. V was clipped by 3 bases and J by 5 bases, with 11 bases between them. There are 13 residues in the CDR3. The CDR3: CASSWVPEYGYTF. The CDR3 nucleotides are TGCGCCAGCAGCTGGGTGCCGGAGTATGGCTACACCTTC.

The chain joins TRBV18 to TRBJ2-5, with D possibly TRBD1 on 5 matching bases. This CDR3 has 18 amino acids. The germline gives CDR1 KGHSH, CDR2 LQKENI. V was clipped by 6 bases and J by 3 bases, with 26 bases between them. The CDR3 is CASSPNRRAQVGEETQYF. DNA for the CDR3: TGTGCCAGCTCTCCTAACCGCAGGGCCCAGGTCGGAGAAGAGACCCAGTACTTC. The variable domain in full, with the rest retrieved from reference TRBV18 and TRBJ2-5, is NAGVMQNPRHLVRRRGQEARLRCSPMKGHSHVYWYRQLPEEGLKFMVYLQKENIIDESGMPKERFSAEFPKEGPSILRIQQVVRGDSAAYFCASSPNRRAQVGEETQYFGPGTRLLVL.

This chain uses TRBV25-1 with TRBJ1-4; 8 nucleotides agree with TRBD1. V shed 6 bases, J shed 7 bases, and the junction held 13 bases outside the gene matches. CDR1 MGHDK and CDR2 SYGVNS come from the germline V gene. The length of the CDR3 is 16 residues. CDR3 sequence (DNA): TGTGCCAGCAGCGAGAAGGGCAGGGGGCGGAGTGAAAAACTGTTTTTT. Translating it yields CASSEKGRGRSEKLFF.

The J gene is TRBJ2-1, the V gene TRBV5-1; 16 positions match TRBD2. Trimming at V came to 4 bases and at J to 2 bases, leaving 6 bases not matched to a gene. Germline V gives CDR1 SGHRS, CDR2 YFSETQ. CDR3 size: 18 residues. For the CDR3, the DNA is TGCGCCAGCAGCCCCGGGACTAGCGGGGGGGAGCCCTACAATGAGCAGTTCTTC. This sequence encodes CASSPGTSGGEPYNEQFF.